This passage covers 5 T cell receptor beta chains from one sample sequenced in a study of shared clonotypes between healthy human individuals. Sequencing used immunoSEQ multiplex PCR; TCRdb keeps in-frame clones, though not all of them. The sample consists of fewer than 800,000 clones, around 90% of them appearing once. CD8 cells regarded as naive lacked CD45RO, were positively chosen for CCR7, and omitted terminally differentiated effector memory CD45RA+ cells. Sequences were obtained from naive CD8+ T cells sorted from blood. These TCRs come from a young man in good health.

V gene TRBV21-1 combines with J gene TRBJ2-1; the DNA was not compared with TRBD2, the D call given in the table. TRBV21-1 is a listed pseudogene. The CDR3 spans 15 residues. This CDR3 is CLVPGTHEGHNEQFF. The DNA for the CDR3 is TGTCTGGTACCCGGGACTCACGAAGGGCACAATGAGCAGTTCTTC.

This rearrangement joins TRBV29-1 to TRBJ1-3; D may be TRBD1 (5 bases). The CDR3 runs 16 residues. Germline loops: CDR1 SQVTM, CDR2 ANQGSEA. Trimming removed 1 base at V and 9 bases at J, with 22 bases between. The CDR3 spells CSVEGRDLTGHGTIYF. In DNA form, the CDR3 reads TGCAGCGTTGAAGGGCGTGACCTGACGGGGCACGGCACCATATATTTT.

The chain has TRBV7-2 and TRBJ2-1; D unresolved. The CDR3 extends over 14 amino acids. CDR1 is SGHTA and CDR2 is FQGNSA in the germline V gene. V shed 8 bases and J shed 0 bases, with 11 bases lying between them. The CDR3 nucleotides are TGTGCCAGCTGCCTCGGGTCCTCCTACAATGAGCAGTTCTTC. This gives the protein CASCLGSSYNEQFF. The variable domain in full, completed from reference TRBV7-2 and TRBJ2-1, reads GAGVSQSPSNKVTEKGKDVELRCDPISGHTALYWYRQSLGQGLEFLIYFQGNSAPDKSGLPSDRFSAERTGGSVSTLTIQRTQQEDSAVYLCASCLGSSYNEQFFGPGTRLTVL.

The rearrangement links TRBV16 to TRBJ1-2, with 8 bases identical to TRBD1. The V gene's germline CDR1 is KGHSY and CDR2 FQNENV. The CDR3 is made up of 16 amino acids. Trimming cost V 2 bases and J 3 bases; bases outside gene matches: 8. DNA of the CDR3: TGTGCCAGCAGCCAAATCCGGACAGGGCGTGACTATGGCTACACCTTC. Protein product: CASSQIRTGRDYGYTF.

The chain has TRBV7-8 and TRBJ2-1, with D perhaps being TRBD1 or TRBD2 (5 bases each). The length of the CDR3 is 16 residues. The germline V and J ends were trimmed by 5 bases and 0 bases, with 14 bases remaining between them. In germline, CDR1 is SGHVS, CDR2 FQNEAQ. The CDR3: CASSRVGVSSYNEQFF. CDR3 nucleotide sequence: TGTGCCAGCAGCCGTGTGGGGGTTAGCTCCTACAATGAGCAGTTCTTC.